This TCR beta chain comes out of a study of response to subunit inactivated influenza vaccine. V lost 6 bases, J lost 4 bases, and 10 bases lay in between. CDR1 MNHEY and CDR2 SMNVEV come from the germline V gene (reference sequence). This CDR3 has 12 residues. At least ten counts were recorded for this clonotype. TCRdb recomputed calls from the RT-PCR reads with MiXCR, one row per CDR3 protein. Among more than 450,000 distinct CDR3 sequences listed, about 11% were seen once. The sample also formed part of further work on T cells expressing NK-cell markers. Turning to that study: Synthesis of TCR beta cDNA relied on 5'RACE template switching carrying UMIs. Dominant NKG2C+ clonotypes accounted for roughly 1.0-8% of CD8+ T cells in a handful of donors.

Sample: PBMCs from blood, taken on the day of vaccination. The TCR comes from a man in his forties or fifties who received an inactivated influenza vaccine. The rearrangement links TRBV27 to TRBJ2-7, with D unresolved. CDR3 bases: TGTGCCAGCAGATCCGGCCTTTACGAGCAGTACTTC. Encoded protein: CASRSGLYEQYF.